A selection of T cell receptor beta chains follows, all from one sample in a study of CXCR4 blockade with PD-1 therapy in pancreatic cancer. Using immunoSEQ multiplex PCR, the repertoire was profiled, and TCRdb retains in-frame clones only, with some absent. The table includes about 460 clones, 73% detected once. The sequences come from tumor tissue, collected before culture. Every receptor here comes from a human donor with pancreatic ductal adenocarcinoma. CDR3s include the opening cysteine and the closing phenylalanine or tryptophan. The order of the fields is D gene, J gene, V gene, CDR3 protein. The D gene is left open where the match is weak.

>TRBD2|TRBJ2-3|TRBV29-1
CSFHPGLRGDTQYF
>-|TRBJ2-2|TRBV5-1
CASSLGREGGGELFF
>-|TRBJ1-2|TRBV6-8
CASSDINYGYTF
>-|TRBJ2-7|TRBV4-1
CASSPVSNSYEQYF
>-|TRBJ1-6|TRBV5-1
CASSLTGPNSPLHF
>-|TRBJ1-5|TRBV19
CASSHPGAVNQPQHF
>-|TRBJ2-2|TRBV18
CASSLQTVKYQTGELFF
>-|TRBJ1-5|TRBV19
CASSIDWGKNQPQHF
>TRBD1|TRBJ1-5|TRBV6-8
CASSASGGDQPQHF
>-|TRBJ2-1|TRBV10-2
CASTLTLADRSGYEQFF
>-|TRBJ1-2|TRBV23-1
CASSGRAAGRGYTF
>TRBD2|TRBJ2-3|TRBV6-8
CATAIAGGDTDTQYF
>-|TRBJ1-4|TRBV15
CATSRESWGPATNEKLFF
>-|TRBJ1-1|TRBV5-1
CASTAGGSMNTEAFF
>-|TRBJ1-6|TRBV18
CASSPDSQANSPLHF
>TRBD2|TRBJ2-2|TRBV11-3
CASSLKRETGELFF
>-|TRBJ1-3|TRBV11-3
CASSPTDVGGNTIYF
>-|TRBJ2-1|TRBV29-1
CSANHRYPYNEQFF
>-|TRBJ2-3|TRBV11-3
CASSLGSAGGFTDTQYF
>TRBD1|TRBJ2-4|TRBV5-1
CASSLPPTTGVQNIQYF
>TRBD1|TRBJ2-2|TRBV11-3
CASSYYGQGRTGELFF
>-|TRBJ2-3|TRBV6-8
CASRKRVTDTQYF
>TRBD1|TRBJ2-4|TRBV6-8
CATGTGPAKNIQYF
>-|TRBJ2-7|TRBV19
CASSPSGLTPYEQYF
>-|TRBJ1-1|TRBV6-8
CASRETGLTEAFF
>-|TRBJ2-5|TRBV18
CASSPNGRKETQYF
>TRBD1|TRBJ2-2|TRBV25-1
CASQTTDRYHTGELFF
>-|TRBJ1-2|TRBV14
CASSHNNYGYTF
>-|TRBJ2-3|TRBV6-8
CASSIIGGTDTQYF
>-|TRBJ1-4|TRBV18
CASSQTGNEKLFF
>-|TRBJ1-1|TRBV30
CAWSPTVTEAFF
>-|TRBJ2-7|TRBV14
CASSQGPGSKQYF
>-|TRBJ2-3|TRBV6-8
CASSSQGVDTQYF
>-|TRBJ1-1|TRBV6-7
CASRFNTEAFF
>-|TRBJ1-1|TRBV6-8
CAIQGGGVNTEAFF
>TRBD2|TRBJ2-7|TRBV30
CAWSVWVTSGVSYEQYF
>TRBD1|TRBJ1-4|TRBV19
CASNRGQATNEKLFF
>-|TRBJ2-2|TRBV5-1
CASSSRDRNTGELFF
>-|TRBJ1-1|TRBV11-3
CASSLGDLSTEAFF
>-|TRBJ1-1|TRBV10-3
CAISEGINTEAFF
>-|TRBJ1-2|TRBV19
CASTNQVGYTF
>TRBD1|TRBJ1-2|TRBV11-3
CASSFPDRVNGYTF